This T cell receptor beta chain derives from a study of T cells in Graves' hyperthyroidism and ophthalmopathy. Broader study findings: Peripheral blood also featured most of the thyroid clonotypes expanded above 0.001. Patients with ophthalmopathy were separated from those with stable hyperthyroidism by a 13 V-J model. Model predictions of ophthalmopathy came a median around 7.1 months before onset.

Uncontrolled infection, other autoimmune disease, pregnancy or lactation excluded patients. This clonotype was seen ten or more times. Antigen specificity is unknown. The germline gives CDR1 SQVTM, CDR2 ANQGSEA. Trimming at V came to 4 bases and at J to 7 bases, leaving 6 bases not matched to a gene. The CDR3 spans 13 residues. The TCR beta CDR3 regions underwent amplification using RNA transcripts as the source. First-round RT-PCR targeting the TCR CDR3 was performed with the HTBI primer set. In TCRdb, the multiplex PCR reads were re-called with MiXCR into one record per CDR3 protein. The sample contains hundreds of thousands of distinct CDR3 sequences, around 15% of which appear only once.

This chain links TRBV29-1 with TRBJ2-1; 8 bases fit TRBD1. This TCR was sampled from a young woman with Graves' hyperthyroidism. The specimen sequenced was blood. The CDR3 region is CSVVRTGPNEQFF. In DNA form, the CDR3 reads TGCAGCGTTGTAAGGACAGGGCCGAATGAGCAGTTCTTC.